The next 15 T cell receptor beta chains were all read from a single sample in a study of cytomegalovirus exposure and HLA in healthy donors listed by TCRdb under 2017. The protocol used for the library was the immunoSEQ multiplex PCR assay. The immuneACCESS repertoire file appears here via TCRdb, limited to in-frame rearrangements. These files lack a portion of the clones; in checked studies, under half of the deficit traces to unresolved V genes, and the cause of the others is not known. The sample table contains around 91,000 clones; only one count was recorded for 90% to 95% of them. Around 1.1% of the sample is taken by the ten largest. The material sequenced was PBMCs. The source is a woman under 40 in good health and CMV-seropositive.

This rearrangement joins TRBV4-2 to TRBJ2-6, with TRBD1 identical over 7 bases. With V trimmed by 5 bases and J by 1 base, 5 bases remained unmatched. CDR3 length equals 16 residues. CDR1 is LGHNA and CDR2 is YNFKEQ in the germline V gene. CDR3 DNA: TGTGCCAGCAGCGGTGGGACAGCATCTGGGGCCAACGTCCTGACTTTC. Its translation: CASSGGTASGANVLTF.

The chain carries TRBV5-1 and TRBJ1-5; possible D gene TRBD1, 5 bases. The CDR3 has 15 residues. Germline lookup yields CDR1 SGHRS and CDR2 YFSETQ. V gave up 5 bases and J gave up 2 bases, with 14 bases separating them. CDR3 loop: CASRLSGVGNQPQHF. The CDR3 bases are TGCGCCAGCAGGCTATCGGGGGTAGGCAATCAGCCCCAGCATTTT.

The V call is TRBV7-3, the J call TRBJ2-1; maybe TRBD1 (6 bases). Trimming stripped 4 bases from V and 10 bases from J, with 20 bases between. CDR1 and CDR2 (germline): SGHTA, FQGTGA. The CDR3 consists of 15 residues. DNA for the CDR3: TGTGCCAGCAGCTCTACAACAGTTTTGGGGGCGGAGCAGTTCTTC. This gives the protein CASSSTTVLGAEQFF.

This sequence joins TRBV28 and TRBJ1-2; 8 bases line up with TRBD1. The CDR3 totals 15 residues. Trimming took 6 bases from V and 9 from J; bases not matched to a gene: 15. Germline loops: CDR1 MDHEN, CDR2 SYDVKM. Here the CDR3 DNA reads TGTGCCAGCAGCCCCGAAGGACAGGGTCGGTCAAGCTACACCTTC. This codes for CASSPEGQGRSSYTF.

The rearrangement links TRBV28 to TRBJ2-2; 8 bases align to TRBD1. The V segment lost 3 bases and the J segment 3 bases; nucleotides outside the gene matches: 3. The V gene's germline CDR1 is MDHEN and CDR2 SYDVKM. The CDR3 has 15 amino acids. CDR3: CASSFGTGHTGELFF. In nucleotides, the CDR3 is TGTGCCAGCAGTTTTGGGACAGGTCACACCGGGGAGCTGTTTTTT. Full variable domain (outside the CDR3, taken from reference TRBV28 and TRBJ2-2): DVKVTQSSRYLVKRTGEKVFLECVQDMDHENMFWYRQDPGLGLRLIYFSYDVKMKEKGDIPEGYSVSREKKERFSLILESASTNQTSMYLCASSFGTGHTGELFFGEGSRLTVL.

Only one count was recorded for this clone. The genes are TRBV28 and TRBJ2-1; TRBD1 matches 7 bases. Losses at the gene ends were 3 bases for V and 2 bases for J; bases not matched to a gene: 4. CDR3 length equals 15 residues. Germline values: CDR1 MDHEN, CDR2 SYDVKM. CDR3 residues: CASSFRDRPYNEQFF. In DNA form, the CDR3 reads TGTGCCAGCAGTTTTCGGGACAGACCCTACAATGAGCAGTTCTTC. Together with reference TRBV28 and TRBJ2-1, the CDR3 gives the full variable domain: DVKVTQSSRYLVKRTGEKVFLECVQDMDHENMFWYRQDPGLGLRLIYFSYDVKMKEKGDIPEGYSVSREKKERFSLILESASTNQTSMYLCASSFRDRPYNEQFFGPGTRLTVL.

The V and J genes are TRBV27 and TRBJ2-7; 11 bases map to TRBD2. CDR1 is MNHEY, CDR2 SMNVEV, per germline (reference sequence). The CDR3 is 17 residues long. V lost 8 bases, J lost 3 bases, and 15 bases stayed unmatched. The CDR3 loop is CASSENTLAGEVYEQYF. CDR3 DNA sequence: TGTGCCAGCTCCGAAAATACACTAGCGGGAGAGGTCTACGAGCAGTACTTC.

The chain uses TRBV4-1 and TRBJ2-7, with TRBD2 identical over 7 bases. CDR3 length: 15 residues. J was trimmed by 6 bases and V by 0 bases; bases with no gene match: 8. CDR1 and CDR2 (germline): MGHRA, YSYEKL. CDR3 sequence (DNA): TGCGCCAGCAGCCAAGATAGGGCTAGCGGATCCGAGCAGTACTTC. Encoded protein: CASSQDRASGSEQYF.

This chain uses TRBV4-2 with TRBJ1-2, with a possible D match to TRBD1 (5 bases). Trimming cost V 2 bases and J 0 bases, with 13 bases left between them. The CDR3 runs to 16 residues. The germline V gene encodes CDR1 LGHNA and CDR2 YNFKEQ. This chain's CDR3 is CASSQPDSPSNYGYTF. In DNA, the CDR3 is TGTGCCAGCAGCCAACCAGACAGCCCTTCTAACTATGGCTACACCTTC.

The DNA for the CDR3 is TGTGCCACCAGCAGAGGGAAACTAGTCGTGAACATTCAGTACTTC. It encodes CATSRGKLVVNIQYF. The gene calls are TRBV15 and TRBJ2-4, with a weak D call TRBD2 (5 bases). Trimming removed 1 base at V and 7 bases at J, with 14 bases between. The CDR3 runs 15 residues. Germline loops: CDR1 LNHNV, CDR2 YYDKDF (reference sequence).

The gene calls are TRBV19 and TRBJ1-1, with 7 bases identical to TRBD1. Germline CDR1 reads LNHDA; CDR2 reads SQIVND (reference sequence). The CDR3 consists of 14 residues. J gave up 0 bases and V 6 bases, and 4 bases lay outside the gene matches. CDR3 region: CASSPDRLNTEAFF. The CDR3 nucleotides read TGTGCCAGTAGCCCGGACAGGTTGAACACTGAAGCTTTCTTT.

This chain uses TRBV11-2 with TRBJ1-5; maybe TRBD1 (6 bases). Trimming took 0 bases from V and 7 from J, leaving 25 bases between them. The CDR3 totals 19 residues. Per the germline V gene, CDR1 is SGHAT and CDR2 is FQNNGV. The CDR3 spells CASSLDPIAGTSPGQPQHF. The DNA of the CDR3 is TGTGCCAGCAGCTTAGACCCTATCGCCGGGACAAGTCCCGGGCAGCCCCAGCATTTT.

The rearrangement links TRBV5-1 to TRBJ2-7, with unresolved D. The V gene's germline CDR1 is SGHRS and CDR2 YFSETQ. This CDR3 is 11 amino acids long. V was trimmed by 3 bases and J by 9 bases, leaving 10 bases between them. For the CDR3, the DNA is TGCGCCAGCAGCTCCGCGGCAGTGCAGTACTTC. As protein: CASSSAAVQYF.

The V call is TRBV9, the J call TRBJ2-1, with unresolved D. The CDR3 is 14 residues long. Germline values: CDR1 SGDLS, CDR2 YYNGEE. Trimming shortened V by 3 bases and J by 3 bases, and 10 bases separated the two germline ends. CDR3 protein: CASSDSLLYNEQFF. The DNA of the CDR3 is TGTGCCAGCAGCGACAGTCTCCTCTACAATGAGCAGTTCTTC.

The rearrangement links TRBV9 to TRBJ2-7, with D maybe TRBD1 (5 bases). The CDR3 extends over 14 amino acids. The ends were cut back, 1 base at V and 7 bases at J, with 15 bases in the middle. Germline V gene lookup returns CDR1 SGDLS and CDR2 YYNGEE. The CDR3 region is CASSVSGRVWEQYF. The CDR3 nucleotides are TGTGCCAGCAGCGTATCTGGCAGGGTATGGGAGCAGTACTTC.